Below are 20 T cell receptor beta chains sequenced from a single sample in a study of monozygotic twins with inflammatory bowel disease. TCRdb reanalyzed the 5' RACE reads, giving one entry per CDR3 protein sequence and no DNA. The data include around 410,000 distinct CDR3 sequences; the top ten clones carry 2.4%. Material for sequencing was blood. Every receptor here comes from a human donor with ulcerative colitis or Crohn's disease, or a healthy co-twin of an affected twin (not recorded which).

This chain connects TRBV7-2 to TRBJ2-3; TCRdb gives TRBD2 as the D gene, but with no DNA this cannot be confirmed. Germline CDR1 and CDR2: SGHTA and FQGNSA. The CDR3 contains 16 residues. The CDR3 spells CASSLIAGFSTDTQYF.

V usage is TRBV5-8 and J usage is TRBJ1-1. In germline, CDR1 is SGHTS, CDR2 YDEGEE. The CDR3 extends over 12 amino acids. CDR3: CASSKVGTEAFF.

This rearrangement joins TRBV7-6 to TRBJ1-6; no DNA is available, so the TRBD1 call from TCRdb remains unchecked. CDR1 and CDR2 from the germline V gene are SGHVS and FNYEAQ. The CDR3 is 15 residues long. The chain's CDR3 is CASSQPGQGESPLHF.

This chain links TRBV7-9 with TRBJ2-7; there is no DNA to check the TCRdb D call of TRBD1. Germline V CDR1 and CDR2: SEHNR, FQNEAQ (reference sequence). The CDR3 totals 14 residues. CDR3 amino acids: CASSFTGGWGEQYF.

CDR3 protein: CASSPRGGADRHSNQPQHF. This chain links TRBV11-2 with TRBJ1-5; checking the TCRdb D call of TRBD1 is not possible without DNA. The length of the CDR3 is 19 residues. CDR1 is SGHAT, CDR2 FQNNGV, per germline.

J is TRBJ2-4 and V is TRBV5-4; the D call from TCRdb, TRBD1, cannot be confirmed without DNA. Germline V gene data show CDR1 as SGHNT and CDR2 as YYREEE (reference sequence). The CDR3 is 14 residues long. The CDR3 is CASSFSGQKNIQYF.

The chain joins TRBV11-2 to TRBJ2-2; as DNA is missing, the TRBD2 call by TCRdb cannot be tested. Germline V gene sequence: CDR1 SGHAT, CDR2 FQNNGV. This CDR3 has 15 residues. CDR3 residues: CASSFAGVKTGELFF.

The chain recombines TRBV13 with TRBJ1-2. The V gene's germline CDR1 is PRHDT and CDR2 FYEKMQ (reference sequence). This CDR3 region has 14 residues. This CDR3 reads CASSPGLWDYGYTF.

The J gene is TRBJ1-2, the V gene TRBV6-1. The germline gives CDR1 MNHNS, CDR2 SASEGT. This CDR3 has 14 amino acids. CDR3 region: CASREGRKKIGYTF.

The chain uses TRBV29-1 and TRBJ2-5; TCRdb's D gene call, TRBD1, goes unchecked for lack of DNA. The CDR3 spans 13 residues. The V gene's germline CDR1 is SQVTM and CDR2 ANQGSEA. This chain's CDR3 is CSAQDWTQETQYF. Full variable domain (outside the CDR3, taken from reference TRBV29-1 and TRBJ2-5): SAVISQKPSRDICQRGTSLTIQCQVDSQVTMMFWYRQQPGQSLTLIATANQGSEATYESGFVIDKFPISRPNLTFSTLTVSNMSPEDSSIYLCSAQDWTQETQYFGPGTRLLVL.

The chain couples TRBV7-8 to TRBJ2-3; TCRdb designates TRBD2, a call that cannot be tested without DNA. CDR3 length: 14 amino acids. Germline CDR1 SGHVS, CDR2 FQNEAQ. The CDR3 sequence is CASSLTIRGDTQYF.

This CDR3 is CASSSVLAGGPGSEQYF. This chain joins TRBV10-1 and TRBJ2-7; without DNA, the TCRdb call of TRBD2 cannot be checked. Germline assignment: CDR1 WNHNN and CDR2 SYGVQD (reference sequence). CDR3 length: 17 amino acids.

The chain joins TRBV7-2 to TRBJ1-2; TCRdb indicates TRBD1, and absent DNA this call remains unverified. This CDR3 is built from 15 residues. Germline V CDR1 and CDR2: SGHTA, FQGNSA. This CDR3 reads CASSLEGTGNYGYTF.

The chain employs TRBV6-1 and TRBJ1-1. The CDR3 extends over 14 amino acids. CDR1 MNHNS and CDR2 SASEGT come from the germline V gene. The CDR3 spells CASSQAHGNTEAFF.

V usage is TRBV20-1 and J usage is TRBJ2-7; without DNA, the TCRdb call of TRBD1 cannot be checked. The CDR3 has 17 residues. Per the germline V gene, CDR1 is DFQATT and CDR2 is SNEGSKA (reference sequence). CDR3 in amino acids: CSAASGTGGLSSYEQYF.

The chain is built from TRBV28 and TRBJ1-2; TCRdb outputs TRBD1, but without DNA this stays unchecked. CDR1 and CDR2 from the germline V gene are MDHEN and SYDVKM. The CDR3 has 16 residues. CDR3: CASTSEGGGGRYGYTF.

The rearrangement joins TRBV20-1 to TRBJ2-7; TCRdb lists TRBD2, though no DNA is available to test this call. Germline V lookup: CDR1 DFQATT, CDR2 SNEGSKA (reference sequence). This CDR3 is 16 amino acids long. The CDR3 sequence is CSASGLAGGPSYEQYF.

The rearrangement links TRBV20-1 to TRBJ2-3; TCRdb lists TRBD2, though no DNA is available to test this call. CDR3 size: 13 residues. The germline gives CDR1 DFQATT, CDR2 SNEGSKA (reference sequence). The CDR3 here is CSALADITDTQYF.

The genes are TRBV24-1 and TRBJ2-1; TCRdb's D gene call, TRBD1, goes unchecked for lack of DNA. The germline CDR1 and CDR2 sequences are KGHDR and SFDVKD. This CDR3 contains 16 residues. The CDR3 loop is CATSGGKAVSYNEQFF.

The chain employs TRBV7-9 and TRBJ1-2. CDR3 size: 12 residues. CDR1 is SEHNR and CDR2 is FQNEAQ in the germline V gene (reference sequence). CDR3 protein: CASSLSNYGYTF. Filled out from reference TRBV7-9 and TRBJ1-2, the complete variable domain reads DTGVSQNPRHKITKRGQNVTFRCDPISEHNRLYWYRQTLGQGPEFLTYFQNEAQLEKSRLLSDRFSAERPKGSFSTLEIQRTEQGDSAMYLCASSLSNYGYTFGSGTRLTVV.